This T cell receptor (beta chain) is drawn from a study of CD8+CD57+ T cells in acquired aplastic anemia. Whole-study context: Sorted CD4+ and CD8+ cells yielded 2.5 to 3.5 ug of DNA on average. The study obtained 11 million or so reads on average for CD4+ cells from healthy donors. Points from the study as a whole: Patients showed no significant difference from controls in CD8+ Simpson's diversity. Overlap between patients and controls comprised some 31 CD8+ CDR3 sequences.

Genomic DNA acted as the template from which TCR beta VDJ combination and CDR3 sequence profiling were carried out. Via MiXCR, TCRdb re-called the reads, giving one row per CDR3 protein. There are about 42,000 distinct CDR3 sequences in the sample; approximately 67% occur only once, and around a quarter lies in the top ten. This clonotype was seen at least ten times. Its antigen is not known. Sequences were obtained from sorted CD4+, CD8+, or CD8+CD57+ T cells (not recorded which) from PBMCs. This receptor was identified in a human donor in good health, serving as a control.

The CDR3 bases are TGTGCCAGCAGCTTAGAGGGACAGGGTCTCTACGAGCAGTACTTC. This gives the protein CASSLEGQGLYEQYF. V usage is TRBV11-2 and J usage is TRBJ2-7; 9 nucleotides agree with TRBD1. J lost 3 bases, V lost 0 bases, and 3 bases had no gene match. The CDR3 runs 15 residues. Germline lookup yields CDR1 SGHAT and CDR2 FQNNGV.